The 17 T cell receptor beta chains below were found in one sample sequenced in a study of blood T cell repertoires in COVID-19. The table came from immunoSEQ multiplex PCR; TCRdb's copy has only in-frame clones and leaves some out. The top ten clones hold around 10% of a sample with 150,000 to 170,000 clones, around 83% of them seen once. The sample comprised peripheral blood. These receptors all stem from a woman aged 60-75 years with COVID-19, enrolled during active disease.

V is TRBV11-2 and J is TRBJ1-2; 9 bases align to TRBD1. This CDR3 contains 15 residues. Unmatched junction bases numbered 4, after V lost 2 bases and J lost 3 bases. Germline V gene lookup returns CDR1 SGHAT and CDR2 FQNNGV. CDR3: CASSLRTGADYGYTF. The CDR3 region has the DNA TGTGCCAGCAGCTTACGGACAGGGGCGGACTATGGCTACACCTTC.

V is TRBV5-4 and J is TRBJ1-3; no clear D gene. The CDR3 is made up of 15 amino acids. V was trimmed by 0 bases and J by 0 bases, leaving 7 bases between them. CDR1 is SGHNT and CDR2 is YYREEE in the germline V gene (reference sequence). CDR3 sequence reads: CASSLDRVSGNTIYF. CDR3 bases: TGTGCCAGCAGCTTGGATCGTGTCTCTGGAAACACCATATATTTT. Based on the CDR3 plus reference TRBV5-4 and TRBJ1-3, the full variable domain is ETGVTQSPTHLIKTRGQQVTLRCSSQSGHNTVSWYQQALGQGPQFIFQYYREEENGRGNFPPRFSGLQFPNYSSELNVNALELDDSALYLCASSLDRVSGNTIYFGEGSWLTVV.

CDR3 sequence: CASSDPGLAGRGYEQYF. The CDR3 coding sequence is TGTGCCAGCAGTGACCCAGGACTAGCGGGAAGAGGGTACGAGCAGTACTTC. The rearrangement joins TRBV25-1 to TRBJ2-7; 12 bases map to TRBD2. Germline CDR1 MGHDK, CDR2 SYGVNS. V shed 3 bases, J shed 4 bases, and the junction held 10 bases outside the gene matches. This CDR3 has 17 amino acids.

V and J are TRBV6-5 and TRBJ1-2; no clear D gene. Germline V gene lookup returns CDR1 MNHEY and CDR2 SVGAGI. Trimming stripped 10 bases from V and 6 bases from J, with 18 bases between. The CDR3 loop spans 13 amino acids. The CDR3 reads CATLRQAFNGYTF. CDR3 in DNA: TGTGCCACCTTAAGACAAGCCTTCAATGGCTACACCTTC.

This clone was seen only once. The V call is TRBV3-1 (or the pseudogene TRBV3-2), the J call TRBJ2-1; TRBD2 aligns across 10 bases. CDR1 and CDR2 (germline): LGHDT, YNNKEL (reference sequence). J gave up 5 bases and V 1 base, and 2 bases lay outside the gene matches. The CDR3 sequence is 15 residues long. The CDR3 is CASSQGTSGNNEQFF. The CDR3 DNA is TGTGCCAGCAGCCAAGGGACTAGCGGCAACAATGAGCAGTTCTTC.

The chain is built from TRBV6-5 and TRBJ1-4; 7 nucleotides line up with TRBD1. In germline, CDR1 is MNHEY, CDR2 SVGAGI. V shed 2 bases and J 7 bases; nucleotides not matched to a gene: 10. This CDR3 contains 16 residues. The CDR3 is CASSYGLSRGPEKLFF. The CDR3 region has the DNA TGTGCCAGCAGTTACGGGCTATCGAGGGGGCCTGAAAAACTGTTTTTT.

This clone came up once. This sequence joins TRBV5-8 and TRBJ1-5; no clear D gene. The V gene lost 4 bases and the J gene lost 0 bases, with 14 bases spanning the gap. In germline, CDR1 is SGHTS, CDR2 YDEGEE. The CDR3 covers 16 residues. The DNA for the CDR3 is TGTGCCAGCAGCCCGGGGAGCGTTTATAGCAATCAGCCCCAGCATTTT. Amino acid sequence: CASSPGSVYSNQPQHF.

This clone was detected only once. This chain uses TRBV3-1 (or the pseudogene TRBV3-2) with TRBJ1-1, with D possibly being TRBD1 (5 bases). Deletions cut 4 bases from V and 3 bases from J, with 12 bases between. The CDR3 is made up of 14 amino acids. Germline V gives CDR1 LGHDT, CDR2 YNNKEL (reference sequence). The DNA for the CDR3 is TGTGCCAGCAGCCCAGACCGACAGCACACTGAAGCTTTCTTT. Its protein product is CASSPDRQHTEAFF.

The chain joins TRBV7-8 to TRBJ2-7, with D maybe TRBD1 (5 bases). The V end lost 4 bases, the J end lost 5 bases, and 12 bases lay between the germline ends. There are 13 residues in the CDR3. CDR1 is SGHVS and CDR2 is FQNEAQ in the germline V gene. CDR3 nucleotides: TGTGCCAGCAGCTCAGGGTGGGTAGACGAGCAGTACTTC. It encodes CASSSGWVDEQYF.

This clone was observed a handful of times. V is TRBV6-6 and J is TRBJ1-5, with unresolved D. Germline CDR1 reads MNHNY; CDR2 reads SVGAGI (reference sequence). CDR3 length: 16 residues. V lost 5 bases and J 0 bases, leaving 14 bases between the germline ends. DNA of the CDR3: TGTGCCAGCAGTCTACCCTCTGGGAGTAGCAATCAGCCCCAGCATTTT. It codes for CASSLPSGSSNQPQHF.

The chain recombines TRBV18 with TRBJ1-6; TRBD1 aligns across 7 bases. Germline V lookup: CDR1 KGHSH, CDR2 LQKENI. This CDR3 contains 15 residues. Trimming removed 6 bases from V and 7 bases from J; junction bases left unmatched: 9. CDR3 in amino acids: CASSRGGDRNSPLHF. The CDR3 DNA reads TGTGCCAGCTCCCGTGGAGGGGACAGAAATTCACCCCTCCACTTT. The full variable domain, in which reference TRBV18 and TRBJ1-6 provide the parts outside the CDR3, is NAGVMQNPRHLVRRRGQEARLRCSPMKGHSHVYWYRQLPEEGLKFMVYLQKENIIDESGMPKERFSAEFPKEGPSILRIQQVVRGDSAAYFCASSRGGDRNSPLHFGNGTRLTVT.

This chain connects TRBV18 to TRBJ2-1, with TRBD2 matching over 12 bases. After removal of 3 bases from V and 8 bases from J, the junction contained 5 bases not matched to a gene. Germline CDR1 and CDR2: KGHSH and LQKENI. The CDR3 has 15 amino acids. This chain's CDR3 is CASSPTSGRIDEQFF. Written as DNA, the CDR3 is TGTGCCAGCTCACCGACTAGCGGGAGAATTGATGAGCAGTTCTTC.

CDR3 sequence: CASSGGVLAGVISYEQYF. CDR3 nucleotides: TGTGCCAGCAGTGGAGGTGTACTAGCGGGAGTGATCTCCTACGAGCAGTACTTC. The rearrangement links TRBV2 to TRBJ2-7; 11 bases agree with TRBD2. Germline V gene lookup returns CDR1 SNHLY and CDR2 FYNNEI. Germline trimming cut 4 bases from V and 0 bases from J; bases unmatched to any gene: 11. CDR3 length: 18 amino acids.

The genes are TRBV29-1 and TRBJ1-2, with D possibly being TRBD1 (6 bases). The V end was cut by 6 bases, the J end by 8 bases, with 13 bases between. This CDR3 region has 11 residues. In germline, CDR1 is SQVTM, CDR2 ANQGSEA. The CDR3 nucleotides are TGCAGCGTCACAGGGCAGGGCGGCTACACCTTC. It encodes CSVTGQGGYTF.

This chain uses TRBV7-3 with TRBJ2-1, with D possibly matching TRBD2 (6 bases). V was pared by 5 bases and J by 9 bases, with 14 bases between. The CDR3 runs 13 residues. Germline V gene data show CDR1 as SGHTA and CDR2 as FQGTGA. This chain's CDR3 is CASSPRRAGEQFF. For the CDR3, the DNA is TGTGCCAGCAGCCCCCGGAGGGCGGGTGAGCAGTTCTTC.

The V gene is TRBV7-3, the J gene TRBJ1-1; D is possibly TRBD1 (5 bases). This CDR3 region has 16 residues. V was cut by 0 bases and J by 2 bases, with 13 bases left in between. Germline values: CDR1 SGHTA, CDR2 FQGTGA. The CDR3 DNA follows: TGTGCCAGCAGCTTAACAGGGGCCATGGGCAACACTGAAGCTTTCTTT. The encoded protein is CASSLTGAMGNTEAFF.

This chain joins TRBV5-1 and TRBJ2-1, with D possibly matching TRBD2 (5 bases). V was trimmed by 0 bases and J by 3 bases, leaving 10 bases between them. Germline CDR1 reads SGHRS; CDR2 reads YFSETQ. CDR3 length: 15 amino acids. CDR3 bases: TGCGCCAGCAGCTTGGCTCCTAGCAGCTACAATGAGCAGTTCTTC. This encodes CASSLAPSSYNEQFF.